This passage covers 11 T cell receptor beta chains from one sample sequenced in a study of blood T cell repertoires in COVID-19 (TCRdb year 2020). Library preparation employed the immunoSEQ multiplex PCR assay. Imported from immuneACCESS, the table was reduced by TCRdb to in-frame sequences with V and J called. These copies leave out some clones; in studies compared against another copy, an unresolved V gene accounts for under half, and the cause of the remainder is not known. The sample yields 200,000 or so clones; roughly nine tenths were counted once. Together, the top ten hold 2.2% of the sample. Sample: peripheral blood. All receptors derive from a woman in her 50s with acute or convalescent COVID-19.

This clone was seen only once. The CDR3 DNA sequence: TGTGCCAGCAGCGAGACAGGGGCCGGAGAGACCCAGTACTTC. This codes for CASSETGAGETQYF. V usage is TRBV6-4 and J usage is TRBJ2-5, with 8 bases that match TRBD1. Germline V gene lookup returns CDR1 MRHNA and CDR2 SNTAGT. V lost 6 bases and J lost 4; bases outside the gene matches: 7. The CDR3 sequence is 14 residues long.

The chain carries TRBV11-2 and TRBJ1-1; 8 bases match TRBD1. The ends lost 7 bases at V and 4 bases at J; junction bases unmatched: 5. Germline CDR1 is SGHAT and CDR2 is FQNNGV. This CDR3 is 13 amino acids long. In DNA form, the CDR3 reads TGTGCCAGCACTAGGGACAGGTTCACTGAAGCTTTCTTT. Its protein product is CASTRDRFTEAFF.

The rearrangement uses TRBV15 and TRBJ1-2; TRBD1 might be the D (5 bases). Germline V gene lookup returns CDR1 LNHNV and CDR2 YYDKDF (reference sequence). This CDR3 has 15 amino acids. V lost 0 bases to trimming and J lost 2 bases, with 10 bases between them. The CDR3 here is CATSRDWRGNYGYTF. The CDR3 DNA follows: TGTGCCACCAGCAGAGATTGGCGGGGGAACTATGGCTACACCTTC.

V usage is TRBV6-5 and J usage is TRBJ2-2; 7 nucleotides align to TRBD1. Germline V gene sequence: CDR1 MNHEY, CDR2 SVGAGI. The CDR3 runs to 14 residues. The V and J ends lost 5 bases and 7 bases, in that order; junction bases with no gene match: 7. As DNA, the CDR3 is TGTGCCAGCAGTAAAACAGGGGTGGTCGGGGAGCTGTTTTTT. Protein sequence: CASSKTGVVGELFF.

This rearrangement joins TRBV30 to TRBJ2-1; 7 bases are shared with TRBD2. J lost 4 bases, V lost 0 bases, and 9 bases had no gene match. CDR3 size: 16 residues. The V gene's germline CDR1 is GTSNPN and CDR2 SVGIG (reference sequence). As DNA, the CDR3 is TGTGCCTGGAGTGTACGCCCAGCGGGAATGTACAATGAGCAGTTCTTC. Its translation: CAWSVRPAGMYNEQFF.

This sequence joins TRBV6-2 or TRBV6-3 and TRBJ2-1, with TRBD2 matching over 7 bases. The V gene's germline CDR1 is MNHEY and CDR2 SVGEGT. The CDR3 totals 17 residues. The V segment lost 2 bases and the J segment 8 bases; nucleotides outside the gene matches: 15. The DNA for the CDR3 is TGTGCCAGCAGTTACCCGAACCTTGGGGGGGGTGAGGATGAGCAGTTCTTC. This codes for CASSYPNLGGGEDEQFF.

The chain combines TRBV19 with TRBJ1-1; TRBD1 aligns across 9 bases. Germline V gene sequence: CDR1 LNHDA, CDR2 SQIVND (reference sequence). This CDR3 is built from 14 residues. V shed 6 bases and J 5 bases; nucleotides not matched to a gene: 7. DNA of the CDR3: TGTGCCAGTAGAAGGGACAGGGTAAATACTGAAGCTTTCTTT. Its translation: CASRRDRVNTEAFF.

The chain combines TRBV2 with TRBJ2-3; TRBD2 is a possible D gene (6 bases). This CDR3 spans 13 amino acids. Between the trimmed V and J ends, which lost 8 bases and 1 base, there was a span of 10 bases. Germline values: CDR1 SNHLY, CDR2 FYNNEI. The CDR3 DNA reads as TGTGCCAGCGTGGGGGGTGGCACAGATACGCAGTATTTT. This encodes CASVGGGTDTQYF.

This clone was seen just once. The chain joins TRBV5-5 to TRBJ2-1; 11 nucleotides align to TRBD2. The V gene end was trimmed by 0 bases and the J gene end by 4 bases; junction bases not matched to a gene: 6. The CDR3 is made up of 17 amino acids. Germline assignment: CDR1 SGHKS and CDR2 YYEKEE (reference sequence). This CDR3 is CASSLAPTSGGYNEQFF. The CDR3 nucleotides are TGTGCCAGCAGCTTGGCCCCTACTAGCGGGGGTTACAATGAGCAGTTCTTC.

This chain connects TRBV5-8 to TRBJ2-7; 7 nucleotides line up with TRBD2. The length of the CDR3 is 14 residues. Trimming took 4 bases from V and 6 from J; bases not matched to a gene: 10. Per the germline V gene, CDR1 is SGHTS and CDR2 is YDEGEE. The DNA of the CDR3 is TGTGCCAGCAGCCTTCAGCGGGGACCCGCCGAGCAGTACTTC. It translates to CASSLQRGPAEQYF.

The chain employs TRBV5-1 and TRBJ1-2; 10 nucleotides match TRBD1. V was clipped by 3 bases and J by 8 bases; unmatched bases: 10. The CDR3 length is 15 residues. The V gene's germline CDR1 is SGHRS and CDR2 YFSETQ. This CDR3 is CASSSLTGGYYGYTF. CDR3 bases: TGCGCCAGCAGCTCGTTGACAGGGGGCTATTACGGCTACACCTTC.